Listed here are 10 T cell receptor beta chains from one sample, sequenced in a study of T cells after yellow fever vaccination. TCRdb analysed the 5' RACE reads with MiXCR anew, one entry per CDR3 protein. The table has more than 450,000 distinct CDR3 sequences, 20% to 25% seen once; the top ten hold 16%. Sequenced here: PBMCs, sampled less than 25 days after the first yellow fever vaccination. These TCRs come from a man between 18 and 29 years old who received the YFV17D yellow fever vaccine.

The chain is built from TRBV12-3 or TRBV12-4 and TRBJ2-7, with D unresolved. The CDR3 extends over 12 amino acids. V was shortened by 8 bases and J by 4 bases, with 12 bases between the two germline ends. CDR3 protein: CASAGYGYEQYF. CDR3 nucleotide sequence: TGTGCCAGCGCCGGATATGGGTACGAGCAGTACTTC.

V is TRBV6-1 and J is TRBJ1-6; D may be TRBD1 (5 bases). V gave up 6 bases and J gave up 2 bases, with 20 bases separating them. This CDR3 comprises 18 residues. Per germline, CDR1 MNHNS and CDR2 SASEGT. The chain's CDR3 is CASRHRWDGDTYNSPLHF. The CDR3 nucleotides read TGTGCCAGCAGACACCGGTGGGACGGCGACACCTATAATTCACCCCTCCACTTT.

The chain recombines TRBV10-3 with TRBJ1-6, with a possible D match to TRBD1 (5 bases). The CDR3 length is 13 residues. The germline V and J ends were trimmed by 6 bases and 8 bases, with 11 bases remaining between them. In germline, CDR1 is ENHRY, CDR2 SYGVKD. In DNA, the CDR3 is TGTGCCATCAGGGTGGGGGTAGATTCACCCCTCCACTTT. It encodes CAIRVGVDSPLHF.

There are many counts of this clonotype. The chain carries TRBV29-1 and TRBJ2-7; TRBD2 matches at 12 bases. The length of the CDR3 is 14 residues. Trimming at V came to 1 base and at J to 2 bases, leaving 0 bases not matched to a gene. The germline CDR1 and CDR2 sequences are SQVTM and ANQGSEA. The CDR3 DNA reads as TGCAGCGTTGAAGCTAGCGGGGGGGCCTACGAGCAGTACTTC. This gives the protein CSVEASGGAYEQYF.

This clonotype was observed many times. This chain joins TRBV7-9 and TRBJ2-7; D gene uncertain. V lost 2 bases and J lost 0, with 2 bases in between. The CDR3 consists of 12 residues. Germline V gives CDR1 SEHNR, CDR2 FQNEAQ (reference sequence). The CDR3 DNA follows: TGTGCCAGCAGCTTATACTCCTACGAGCAGTACTTC. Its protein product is CASSLYSYEQYF.

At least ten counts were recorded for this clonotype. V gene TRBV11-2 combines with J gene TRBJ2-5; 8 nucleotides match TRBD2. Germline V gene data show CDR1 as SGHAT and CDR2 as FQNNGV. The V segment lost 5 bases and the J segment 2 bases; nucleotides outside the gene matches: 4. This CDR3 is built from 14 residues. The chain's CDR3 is CASSQRGIQETQYF. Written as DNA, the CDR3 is TGTGCCAGCAGCCAGCGGGGGATTCAAGAGACCCAGTACTTC.

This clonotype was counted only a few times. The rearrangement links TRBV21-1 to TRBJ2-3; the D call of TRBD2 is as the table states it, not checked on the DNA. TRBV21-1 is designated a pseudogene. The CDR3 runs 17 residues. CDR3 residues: CASSRRTSGAFTDTQYF. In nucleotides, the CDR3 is TGTGCCAGCAGCAGGCGGACTAGCGGGGCCTTCACAGATACGCAGTATTTT.

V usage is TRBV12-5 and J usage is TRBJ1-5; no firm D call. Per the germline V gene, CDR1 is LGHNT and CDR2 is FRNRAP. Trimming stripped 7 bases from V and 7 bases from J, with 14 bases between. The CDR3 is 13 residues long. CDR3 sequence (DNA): TGTGCTAGTGCCAAAGAGTTTGGACAGCCCCAGCATTTT. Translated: CASAKEFGQPQHF.

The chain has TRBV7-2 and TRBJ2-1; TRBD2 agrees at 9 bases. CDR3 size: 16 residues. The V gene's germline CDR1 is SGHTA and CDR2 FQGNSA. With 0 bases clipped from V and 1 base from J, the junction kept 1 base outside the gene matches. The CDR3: CASSLAAGGSYNEQFF. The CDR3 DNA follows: TGTGCCAGCAGCTTAGCTGCGGGGGGGTCCTACAATGAGCAGTTCTTC.

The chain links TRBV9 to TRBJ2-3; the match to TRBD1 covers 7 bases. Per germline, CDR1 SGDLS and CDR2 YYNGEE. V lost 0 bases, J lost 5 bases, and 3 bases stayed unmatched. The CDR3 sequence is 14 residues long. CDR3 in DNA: TGTGCCAGCAGCGTAGTTAACAGGGGAGATACGCAGTATTTT. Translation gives CASSVVNRGDTQYF.